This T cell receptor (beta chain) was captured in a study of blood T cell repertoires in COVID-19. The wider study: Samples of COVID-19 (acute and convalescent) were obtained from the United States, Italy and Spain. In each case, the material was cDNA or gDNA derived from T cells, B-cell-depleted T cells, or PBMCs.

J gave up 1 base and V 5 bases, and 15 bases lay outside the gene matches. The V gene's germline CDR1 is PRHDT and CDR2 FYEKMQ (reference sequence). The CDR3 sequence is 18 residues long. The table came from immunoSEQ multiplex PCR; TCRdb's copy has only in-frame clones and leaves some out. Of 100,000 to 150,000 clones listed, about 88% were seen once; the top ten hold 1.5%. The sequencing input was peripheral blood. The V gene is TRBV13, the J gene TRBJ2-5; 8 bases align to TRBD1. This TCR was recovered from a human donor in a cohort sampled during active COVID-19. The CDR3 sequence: CASSPHPDRETFQETQYF. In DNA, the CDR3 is TGTGCCAGCAGCCCCCACCCGGACAGGGAGACATTCCAAGAGACCCAGTACTTC.